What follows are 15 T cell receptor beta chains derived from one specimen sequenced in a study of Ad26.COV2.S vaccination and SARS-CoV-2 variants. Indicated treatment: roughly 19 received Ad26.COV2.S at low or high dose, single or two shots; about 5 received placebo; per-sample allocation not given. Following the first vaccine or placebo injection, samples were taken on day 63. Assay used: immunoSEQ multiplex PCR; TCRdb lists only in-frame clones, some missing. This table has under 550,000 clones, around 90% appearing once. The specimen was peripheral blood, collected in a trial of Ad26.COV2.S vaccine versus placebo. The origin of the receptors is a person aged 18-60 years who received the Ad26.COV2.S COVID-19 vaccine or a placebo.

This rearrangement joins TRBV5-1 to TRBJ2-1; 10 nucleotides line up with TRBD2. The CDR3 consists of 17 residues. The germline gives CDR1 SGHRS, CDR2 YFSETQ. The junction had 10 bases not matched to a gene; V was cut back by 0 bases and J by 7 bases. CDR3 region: CASSLEGLAGVRNEQFF. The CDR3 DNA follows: TGCGCCAGCAGCTTGGAGGGCCTAGCGGGAGTTAGGAATGAGCAGTTCTTC.

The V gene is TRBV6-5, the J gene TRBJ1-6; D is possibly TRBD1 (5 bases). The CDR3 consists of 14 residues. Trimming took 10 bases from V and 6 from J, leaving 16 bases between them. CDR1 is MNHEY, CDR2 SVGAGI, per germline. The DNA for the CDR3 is TGTGCCACCCACATCGGGACCGCTAATTCACCCCTCCACTTT. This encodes CATHIGTANSPLHF.

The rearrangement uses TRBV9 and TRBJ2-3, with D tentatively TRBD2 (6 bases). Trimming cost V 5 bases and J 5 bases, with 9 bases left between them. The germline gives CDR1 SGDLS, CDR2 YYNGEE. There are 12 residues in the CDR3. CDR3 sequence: CASSGEVDTQYF. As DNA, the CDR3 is TGTGCCAGCAGTGGGGAGGTAGATACGCAGTATTTT.

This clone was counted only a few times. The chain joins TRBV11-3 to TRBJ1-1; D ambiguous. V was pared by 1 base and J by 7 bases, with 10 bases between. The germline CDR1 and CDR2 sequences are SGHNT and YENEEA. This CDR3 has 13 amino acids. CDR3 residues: CASSLGYLGEAFF. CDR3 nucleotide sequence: TGTGCCAGCAGCTTAGGATACTTGGGTGAAGCTTTCTTT.

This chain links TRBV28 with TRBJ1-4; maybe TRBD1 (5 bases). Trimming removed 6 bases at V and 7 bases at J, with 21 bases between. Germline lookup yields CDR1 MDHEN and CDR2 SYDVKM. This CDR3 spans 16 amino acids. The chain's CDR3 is CASSLSVGQFGEKLFF. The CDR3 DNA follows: TGTGCCAGCAGCCTTAGCGTAGGACAATTCGGTGAAAAACTGTTTTTT.

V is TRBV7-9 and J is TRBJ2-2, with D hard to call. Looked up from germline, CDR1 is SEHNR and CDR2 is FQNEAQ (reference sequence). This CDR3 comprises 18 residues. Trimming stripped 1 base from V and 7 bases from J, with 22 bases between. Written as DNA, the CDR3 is TGTGCCAGCAGCTTAGGTCCAGGTTGGTCCGAAATCGGCGGGGAGCTGTTTTTT. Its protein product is CASSLGPGWSEIGGELFF.

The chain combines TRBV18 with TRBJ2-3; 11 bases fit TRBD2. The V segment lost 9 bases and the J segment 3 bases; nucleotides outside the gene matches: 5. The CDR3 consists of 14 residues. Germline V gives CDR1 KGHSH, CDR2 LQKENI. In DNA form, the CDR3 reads TGTGCCAGTATTCTAGCGGGAGGTACAGATACGCAGTATTTT. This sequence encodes CASILAGGTDTQYF.

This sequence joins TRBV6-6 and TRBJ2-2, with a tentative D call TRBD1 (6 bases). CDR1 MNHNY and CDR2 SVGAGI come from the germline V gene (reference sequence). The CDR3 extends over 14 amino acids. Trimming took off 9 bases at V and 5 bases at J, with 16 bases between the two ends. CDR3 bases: TGTGCCAGTAAGGCAGGGGAACGAACCGGGGAGCTGTTTTTT. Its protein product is CASKAGERTGELFF.

The CDR3 sequence: CASSLDPGQGSNEQFF. CDR3 in DNA: TGTGCCAGCAGCTTGGACCCGGGACAGGGGAGCAATGAGCAGTTCTTC. The chain carries TRBV5-5 and TRBJ2-1; TRBD1 matches at 10 bases. From germline, CDR1 is SGHKS and CDR2 YYEKEE (reference sequence). Unmatched junction bases numbered 6, after V lost 0 bases and J lost 6 bases. The CDR3 contains 16 residues.

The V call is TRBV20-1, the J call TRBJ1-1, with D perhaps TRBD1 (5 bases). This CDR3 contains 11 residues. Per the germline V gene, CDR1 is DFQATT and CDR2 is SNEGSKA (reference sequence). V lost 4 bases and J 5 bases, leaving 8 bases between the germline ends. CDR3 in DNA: TGCAGTGCTACCCGGGGGACTGAAGCTTTCTTT. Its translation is CSATRGTEAFF.

CDR3 coding DNA: TGCGCCAGCAGAGATAGCGGGAGCTCAGATACGCAGTATTTT. Its protein product is CASRDSGSSDTQYF. The chain joins TRBV10-1 to TRBJ2-3; 9 bases are a match to TRBD2. V trimming: 6 bases; J trimming: 4 bases; junction bases outside the gene matches: 5. CDR1 and CDR2 from the germline V gene are WNHNN and SYGVQD (reference sequence). This CDR3 is 14 amino acids long.

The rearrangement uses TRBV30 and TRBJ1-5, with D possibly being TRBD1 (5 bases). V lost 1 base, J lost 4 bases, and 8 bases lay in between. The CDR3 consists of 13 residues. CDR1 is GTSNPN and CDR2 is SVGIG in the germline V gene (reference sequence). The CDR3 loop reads CAWSADRNQPQHF. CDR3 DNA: TGTGCCTGGAGTGCTGACAGAAATCAGCCCCAGCATTTT.

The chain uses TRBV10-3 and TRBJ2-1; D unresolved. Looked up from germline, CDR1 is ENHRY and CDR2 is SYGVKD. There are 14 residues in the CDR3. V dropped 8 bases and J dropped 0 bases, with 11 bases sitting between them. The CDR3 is CAIRAANSYNEQFF. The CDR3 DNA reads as TGTGCCATCCGCGCAGCTAACTCCTACAATGAGCAGTTCTTC.

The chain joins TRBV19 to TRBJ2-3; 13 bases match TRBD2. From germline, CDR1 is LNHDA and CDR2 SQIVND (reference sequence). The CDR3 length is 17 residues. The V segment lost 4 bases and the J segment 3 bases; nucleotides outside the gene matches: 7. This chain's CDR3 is CASSTPGLAGATDTQYF. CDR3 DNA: TGTGCCAGTAGTACCCCCGGACTAGCGGGAGCGACAGATACGCAGTATTTT.

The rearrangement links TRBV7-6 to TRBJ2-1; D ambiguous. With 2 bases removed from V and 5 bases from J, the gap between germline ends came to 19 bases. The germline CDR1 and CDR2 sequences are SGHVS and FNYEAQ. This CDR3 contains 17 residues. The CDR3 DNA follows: TGTGCCAGCAGCTTATTCAAAAGTGTAGTACACCACAATGAGCAGTTCTTC. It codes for CASSLFKSVVHHNEQFF.